The 21 T cell receptor beta chains below were found in one sample sequenced in a study of blood T cell repertoires in COVID-19. Clones were sequenced by immunoSEQ multiplex PCR, and TCRdb holds only the in-frame ones, with some missing. The repertoire has around 300,000 clones, roughly nine tenths of them found once; the top ten carry about 3%. The sample consisted of PBMCs or T cells enriched from blood (not recorded which). All receptors come from a woman aged 50 to 60 who had recovered from COVID-19.

V is TRBV16 and J is TRBJ1-1; D is undetermined. This CDR3 is 13 amino acids long. Germline V gives CDR1 KGHSY, CDR2 FQNENV. The V end lost 1 base, the J end lost 0 bases, and 3 bases lay between the germline ends. This CDR3 reads CASSQFMNTEAFF. The CDR3 coding sequence is TGTGCCAGCAGCCAATTTATGAACACTGAAGCTTTCTTT.

The rearrangement joins TRBV24-1 to TRBJ2-1; 9 nucleotides align to TRBD2. Looked up from germline, CDR1 is KGHDR and CDR2 is SFDVKD. This CDR3 contains 13 residues. V was pared by 10 bases and J by 8 bases, with 8 bases of the junction left unmatched. The CDR3 is CATMSGTSYEQFF. The CDR3 DNA reads as TGTGCCACGATGTCAGGGACTAGCTATGAGCAGTTCTTC.

V and J are TRBV7-3 and TRBJ1-3, with D hard to call. The germline gives CDR1 SGHTA, CDR2 FQGTGA. Trimming shortened V by 1 base and J by 0 bases, and 10 bases separated the two germline ends. The CDR3 loop spans 16 amino acids. In DNA, the CDR3 is TGTGCCAGCAGCTTAAACTCCCCCCTCTCTGGAAACACCATATATTTT. Residues: CASSLNSPLSGNTIYF.

The V and J genes are TRBV7-2 and TRBJ1-2; 9 bases fit TRBD1. The V and J ends lost 4 bases and 5 bases, in that order; junction bases with no gene match: 5. Germline values: CDR1 SGHTA, CDR2 FQGNSA. The CDR3 runs 14 residues. The CDR3 reads CASSSLTGGYGYTF. In nucleotides, the CDR3 is TGTGCCAGCAGCTCCCTGACAGGGGGATATGGCTACACCTTC.

The V and J genes are TRBV6-6 and TRBJ2-7, with 10 bases aligning to TRBD1. Per germline, CDR1 MNHNY and CDR2 SVGAGI (reference sequence). V trimming: 2 bases; J trimming: 6 bases; junction bases outside the gene matches: 4. The CDR3 runs 14 residues. The CDR3 bases are TGTGCCAGCAGTTACACGGGACAGGGGCCCGAGCAGTACTTC. This encodes CASSYTGQGPEQYF.

The chain joins TRBV6-5 to TRBJ2-1, with D possibly matching TRBD1 (6 bases). Between the trimmed V and J ends, which lost 4 bases and 8 bases, there was a span of 12 bases. The CDR3 covers 13 residues. Per the germline V gene, CDR1 is MNHEY and CDR2 is SVGAGI. The CDR3 DNA follows: TGTGCCAGCAGTTTCTACAGGGTCGATGAGCAGTTCTTC. Translation: CASSFYRVDEQFF.

The chain has TRBV14 and TRBJ1-6; D is possibly TRBD1 (6 bases). Trimming removed 4 bases at V and 6 bases at J, with 10 bases between. CDR3 length: 14 amino acids. Germline V CDR1 and CDR2: SGHDN, FVKESK. The CDR3 coding sequence is TGTGCCAGCAGCCGGGACATCGGTAATTCACCCCTCCACTTT. Amino acids: CASSRDIGNSPLHF.

This clone appeared once. The chain has TRBV2 and TRBJ2-7; 10 bases agree with TRBD2. CDR1 is SNHLY and CDR2 is FYNNEI in the germline V gene. The CDR3 loop spans 16 amino acids. J lost 2 bases, V lost 2 bases, and 6 bases had no gene match. CDR3 sequence: CASSEFGTSDAYEQYF. The CDR3 DNA reads TGTGCCAGCAGTGAATTTGGGACTAGCGATGCCTACGAGCAGTACTTC. Combining the CDR3 with reference TRBV2 and TRBJ2-7 gives the whole variable domain EPEVTQTPSHQVTQMGQEVILRCVPISNHLYFYWYRQILGQKVEFLVSFYNNEISEKSEIFDDQFSVERPDGSNFTLKIRSTKLEDSAMYFCASSEFGTSDAYEQYFGPGTRLTVT.

The chain employs TRBV5-1 and TRBJ2-1, with D possibly matching TRBD1 (5 bases). The germline CDR1 and CDR2 sequences are SGHRS and YFSETQ. The CDR3 runs to 16 residues. V was trimmed by 4 bases and J by 0 bases, leaving 14 bases between them. CDR3 nucleotides: TGCGCCAGCAGCCCGCGACAGAGAAACTCCTACAATGAGCAGTTCTTC. Its translation: CASSPRQRNSYNEQFF.

The chain recombines TRBV5-1 with TRBJ1-1; D is undetermined. The CDR3 length is 14 residues. The ends were cut back, 4 bases at V and 6 bases at J, with 16 bases in the middle. CDR1 is SGHRS and CDR2 is YFSETQ in the germline V gene. The CDR3, as DNA: TGCGCCAGCAGCCTACAAACGACAAACCCTGAAGCTTTCTTT. Protein: CASSLQTTNPEAFF.

DNA for the CDR3: TGTGCCACCAGCGCTCAAGGGGTCAATCAGCCCCAGCATTTT. Protein: CATSAQGVNQPQHF. The chain is built from TRBV24-1 and TRBJ1-5, with a possible D match to TRBD1 (5 bases). Looked up from germline, CDR1 is KGHDR and CDR2 is SFDVKD. The CDR3 length is 14 residues. Trimming pared 7 bases from V and 3 bases from J, leaving 12 bases between.

The V and J genes are TRBV7-6 and TRBJ1-5; D not resolved. The CDR3 consists of 13 residues. V shed 5 bases and J shed 3 bases, with 8 bases lying between them. Germline V gives CDR1 SGHVS, CDR2 FNYEAQ. The CDR3 loop is CASSAYFNQPQHF. The CDR3 DNA sequence: TGTGCCAGCAGCGCATACTTCAATCAGCCCCAGCATTTT.

V is TRBV28 and J is TRBJ1-4; 9 nucleotides line up with TRBD1. V was clipped by 4 bases and J by 10 bases; unmatched bases: 7. From germline, CDR1 is MDHEN and CDR2 SYDVKM. This CDR3 has 14 residues. This CDR3 reads CASSSRQGDGKLFF. The CDR3 DNA sequence: TGTGCCAGCAGTTCTAGACAGGGGGACGGAAAACTGTTTTTT. Full variable domain (outside the CDR3, taken from reference TRBV28 and TRBJ1-4): DVKVTQSSRYLVKRTGEKVFLECVQDMDHENMFWYRQDPGLGLRLIYFSYDVKMKEKGDIPEGYSVSREKKERFSLILESASTNQTSMYLCASSSRQGDGKLFFGSGTQLSVL.

This clone was counted once. The V and J genes are TRBV2 and TRBJ1-5, with unresolved D. Germline V gene lookup returns CDR1 SNHLY and CDR2 FYNNEI. The CDR3 spans 15 residues. Trimming removed 7 bases from V and 3 bases from J, with 16 bases in between. For the CDR3, the DNA is TGTGCCAGCAAGATCGGGGTTCAGGACAATCAGCCCCAGCATTTT. Amino acid sequence: CASKIGVQDNQPQHF.

The V and J genes are TRBV28 and TRBJ2-7, with 9 bases identical to TRBD2. There are 14 residues in the CDR3. Germline CDR1 reads MDHEN; CDR2 reads SYDVKM. The V and J ends lost 6 bases and 0 bases, in that order; junction bases with no gene match: 3. The CDR3 is CASRLAGSSYEQYF. In nucleotides, the CDR3 is TGTGCCAGCAGGCTAGCGGGGAGCTCCTACGAGCAGTACTTC.

The V call is TRBV7-2, the J call TRBJ2-2; TRBD2 matches at 12 bases. CDR3 length equals 16 residues. Losses at the gene ends were 5 bases for V and 6 bases for J; bases not matched to a gene: 7. Germline V gene lookup returns CDR1 SGHTA and CDR2 FQGNSA. CDR3 in amino acids: CASSPPSGRASGELFF. For the CDR3, the DNA is TGTGCCAGCAGCCCCCCTAGCGGGAGGGCGTCCGGGGAGCTGTTTTTT.

The rearrangement links TRBV5-1 to TRBJ1-3; no clear D gene. V lost 0 bases and J 4 bases, leaving 17 bases between the germline ends. The germline gives CDR1 SGHRS, CDR2 YFSETQ. This CDR3 is built from 17 residues. CDR3 nucleotide sequence: TGCGCCAGCAGCTTGGTATCGACGTCGGGTACAGGAAACACCATATATTTT. As protein: CASSLVSTSGTGNTIYF.

The CDR3 loop is CASGNPGDPNYGYTF. The CDR3, as DNA: TGTGCCAGCGGCAACCCGGGAGATCCCAACTATGGCTACACCTTC. The chain recombines TRBV27 with TRBJ1-2; no definite D call. The CDR3 is 15 amino acids. V was clipped by 8 bases and J by 2 bases, with 18 bases between them. Germline-derived CDR1 and CDR2 are MNHEY and SMNVEV (reference sequence).

V usage is TRBV28 and J usage is TRBJ2-7; a weak D match, TRBD1 (6 bases). Trimming took 6 bases from V and 0 from J, leaving 15 bases between them. The CDR3 spans 15 residues. CDR1 is MDHEN, CDR2 SYDVKM, per germline. This chain's CDR3 is CASSPGVIYSYEQYF. The CDR3 nucleotides are TGTGCCAGCAGCCCAGGGGTTATCTACTCCTACGAGCAGTACTTC.

In this sample, this clone turned up once. The V call is TRBV11-2, the J call TRBJ2-5; 8 nucleotides agree with TRBD1. Germline values: CDR1 SGHAT, CDR2 FQNNGV. V gave up 5 bases and J gave up 1 base; unmatched junction bases: 6. The CDR3 extends over 15 amino acids. The CDR3 reads CASSPATGAQETQYF. CDR3 sequence (DNA): TGTGCCAGCAGCCCGGCGACAGGGGCCCAAGAGACCCAGTACTTC.

The chain uses TRBV5-1 and TRBJ1-2; D uncertain. Per the germline V gene, CDR1 is SGHRS and CDR2 is YFSETQ. The CDR3 runs to 12 residues. V lost 7 bases and J 1 base, leaving 8 bases between the germline ends. For the CDR3, the DNA is TGCGCCAGCGGCTACGGTAACTATGGCTACACCTTC. It yields the protein CASGYGNYGYTF.